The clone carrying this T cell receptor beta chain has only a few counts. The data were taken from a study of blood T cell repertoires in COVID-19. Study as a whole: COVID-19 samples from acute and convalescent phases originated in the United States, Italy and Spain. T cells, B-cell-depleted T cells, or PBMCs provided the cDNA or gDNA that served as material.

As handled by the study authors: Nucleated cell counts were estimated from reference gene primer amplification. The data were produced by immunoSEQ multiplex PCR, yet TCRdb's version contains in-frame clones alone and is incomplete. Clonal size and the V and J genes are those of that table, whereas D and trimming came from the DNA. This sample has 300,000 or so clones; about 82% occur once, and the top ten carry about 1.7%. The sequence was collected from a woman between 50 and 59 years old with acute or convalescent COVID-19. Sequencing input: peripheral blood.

The CDR3 nucleotides read TGTGCCAGCAGCTTAGAAAGGGAGAGCGAGCAGTACTTC. Encoded protein: CASSLERESEQYF. The chain couples TRBV7-2 to TRBJ2-7; tentative D call: TRBD2 (5 bases). From germline, CDR1 is SGHTA and CDR2 FQGNSA. The V and J ends lost 1 base and 6 bases respectively, with 10 bases between them. The CDR3 totals 13 residues.